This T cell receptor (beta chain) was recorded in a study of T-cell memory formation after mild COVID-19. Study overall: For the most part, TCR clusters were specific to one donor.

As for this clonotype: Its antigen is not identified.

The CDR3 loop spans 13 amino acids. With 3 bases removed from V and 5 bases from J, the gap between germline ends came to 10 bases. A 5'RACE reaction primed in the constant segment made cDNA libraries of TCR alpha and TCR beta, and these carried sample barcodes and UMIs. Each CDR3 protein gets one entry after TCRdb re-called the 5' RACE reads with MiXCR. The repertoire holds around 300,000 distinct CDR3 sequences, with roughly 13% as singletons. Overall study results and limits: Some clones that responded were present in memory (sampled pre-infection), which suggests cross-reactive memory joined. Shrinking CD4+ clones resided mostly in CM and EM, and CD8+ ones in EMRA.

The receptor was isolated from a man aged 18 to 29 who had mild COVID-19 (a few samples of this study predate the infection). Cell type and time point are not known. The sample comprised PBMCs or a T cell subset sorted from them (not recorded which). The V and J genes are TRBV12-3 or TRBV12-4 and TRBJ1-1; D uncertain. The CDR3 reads CASSFAGWTEAFF. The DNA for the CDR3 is TGTGCCAGCAGTTTTGCCGGGTGGACTGAAGCTTTCTTT.